This TCR beta chain appears in the sequencing data of a study of shared T cell receptors in the human thymus. Here immunoSEQ multiplex PCR was the method, and the copy in TCRdb shows in-frame clones only, minus some. The data contain some 760,000 clones, 70% to 90% of them singletons. This clone came up a few times. The junction and the germline gene differ at one end; a read error may be behind it. The sample was also linked to a second study, of human thymus T cells. That work contributes: The people who donated were healthy Finnish babies having corrective surgery for congenital heart defects. From resections taken during corrective heart surgery, the thymus tissue was obtained. The authors found apparently biased V and J gene usage in thymic and blood repertoires. Unrelated individuals were reported by related research to share highly overlapping thymic repertoires.

The receptor comes from a girl under two years old with a congenital heart defect. The material sequenced was thymocytes.

The CDR3 DNA is TGCGCCAGCCGCTTCTTCCGTACTGGGGCCAACGTCCTGACTTTC. It encodes CASRFFRTGANVLTF. The chain is built from TRBV5-1 and TRBJ2-6; no clear D. This CDR3 contains 15 residues. Germline assignment: CDR1 SGHRS and CDR2 YFSETQ. Using reference TRBV5-1 and TRBJ2-6 for the parts outside the CDR3, the full variable domain is KAGVTQTPRYLIKTRGQQVTLSCSPISGHRSVSWYQQTPGQGLQFLFEYFSETQRNKGNFPGRFSGRQFSNSRSEMNVSTLELGDSALYLCASRFFRTGANVLTFGAGSRLTVL.